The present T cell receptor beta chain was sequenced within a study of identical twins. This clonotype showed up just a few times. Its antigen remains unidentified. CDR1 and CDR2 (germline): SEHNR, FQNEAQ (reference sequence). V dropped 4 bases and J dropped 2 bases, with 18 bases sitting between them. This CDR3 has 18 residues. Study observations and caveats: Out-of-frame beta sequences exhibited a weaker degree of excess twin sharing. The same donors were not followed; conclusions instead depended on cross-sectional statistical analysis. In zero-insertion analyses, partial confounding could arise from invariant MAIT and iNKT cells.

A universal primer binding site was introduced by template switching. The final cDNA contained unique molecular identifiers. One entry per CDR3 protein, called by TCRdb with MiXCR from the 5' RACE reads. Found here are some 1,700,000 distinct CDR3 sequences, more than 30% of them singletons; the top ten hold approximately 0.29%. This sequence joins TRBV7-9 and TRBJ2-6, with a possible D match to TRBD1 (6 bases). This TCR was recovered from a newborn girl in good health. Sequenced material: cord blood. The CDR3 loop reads CASSYKHRAGTGANVLTF. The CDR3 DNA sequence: TGTGCCAGCAGCTATAAACACAGGGCTGGGACTGGGGCCAACGTCCTGACTTTC.